The 2 T cell receptor beta chains below were found in one sample sequenced in a study of cytotoxic CD8 clonotypes in ibrutinib-treated CLL (dated by TCRdb to about 2021). Library preparation employed the immunoSEQ multiplex PCR assay. What TCRdb holds here is the immuneACCESS table cut down to in-frame rearrangements. Part of the clones is not present; checked against another copy, under half of the missing clones reflect an unresolved V gene, and the others are unexplained. The table for this sample lists 100,000 to 150,000 clones; approximately 85% of them were counted only once. The top ten clonotypes cover 2% to 2.5% of the sample. The sample's time point label is to be understood as: approximately 25 months on ibrutinib. Sequencing used PBMCs, obtained after 24 months of ibrutinib treatment. The receptor source for this set is a human donor with chronic lymphocytic leukemia.

The genes are TRBV4-1 and TRBJ2-1; 9 nucleotides line up with TRBD2. The CDR3 totals 16 residues. Losses at the gene ends were 0 bases for V and 6 bases for J; bases not matched to a gene: 6. CDR1 MGHRA and CDR2 YSYEKL come from the germline V gene. The CDR3 DNA is TGCGCCAGCAGCCAAGATCATAGCGGGAGTCGCAATGAGCAGTTCTTC. Translating it yields CASSQDHSGSRNEQFF.

The chain employs TRBV5-8 and TRBJ2-7; 7 bases agree with TRBD2. V was clipped by 0 bases and J by 5 bases; unmatched bases: 11. The CDR3 loop spans 16 amino acids. The germline V gene encodes CDR1 SGHTS and CDR2 YDEGEE. The CDR3 protein is CASSLDLRRGGHEQYF. CDR3 nucleotides: TGTGCCAGCAGCTTGGATTTGCGGCGGGGAGGGCACGAGCAGTACTTC.